Shown below are 30 T cell receptor beta chains from a single sample sequenced in a study of CD8+CD57+ T cells in acquired aplastic anemia. Profiles of TCR beta VDJ and CDR3 were generated from a genomic DNA template. One entry per CDR3 protein, called by TCRdb with MiXCR from the reads. The repertoire holds a few hundred thousand distinct CDR3 sequences, with approximately 86% as singletons. Patients chosen for sequencing had CD8+CD57+ cells that had expanded, as shown by flow cytometry. The sample taken for sequencing was sorted CD4+, CD8+, or CD8+CD57+ T cells (not recorded which) from PBMCs. These receptors all come from a human donor with aplastic anemia.

The chain combines TRBV9 with TRBJ2-1; D gene uncertain. Trimming took off 3 bases at V and 14 bases at J, with 21 bases between the two ends. From germline, CDR1 is SGDLS and CDR2 YYNGEE. This CDR3 comprises 14 residues. The chain's CDR3 is CASSGYACYTEEFF. CDR3 sequence (DNA): TGTGCCAGCAGCGGGTACGCGTGCTACACCGAGGAGTTCTTC.

Comment on this clonotype: One junction end does not reproduce the germline sequence, and a read error may be involved. The chain employs TRBV7-9 and TRBJ2-3; TRBD2 might be the D (6 bases). The CDR3 covers 13 residues. Germline V gene lookup returns CDR1 SEHNR and CDR2 FQNEAQ (reference sequence). CDR3 nucleotide sequence: TGTGCCAGCAGCACGAGGGGCGGGGCATCCGCCGGGTTT. This gives the protein CASSTRGGASAGF.

J is TRBJ2-7 and V is TRBV2; TRBD2 is a possible D gene (5 bases). Germline CDR1 reads SNHLY; CDR2 reads FYNNEI. The V gene lost 6 bases and the J gene lost 2 bases, with 5 bases spanning the gap. The CDR3 is 11 residues long. As DNA, the CDR3 is TGTGCCAGCAGGGGAGCCTACGAGCAGTACTTC. It is translated as CASRGAYEQYF. The full variable domain, completed using reference TRBV2 and TRBJ2-7, is EPEVTQTPSHQVTQMGQEVILRCVPISNHLYFYWYRQILGQKVEFLVSFYNNEISEKSEIFDDQFSVERPDGSNFTLKIRSTKLEDSAMYFCASRGAYEQYFGPGTRLTVT.

The chain employs TRBV7-2 and TRBJ2-7, with D possibly called TRBD1 or TRBD2 (5 bases each). Per germline, CDR1 SGHTA and CDR2 FQGNSA. This CDR3 contains 18 residues. The CDR3 loop reads CANSFPRDGATLSYEQYV. The CDR3 DNA reads as TGTGCCAACAGCTTTCCTCGAGACGGGGCTACCCTTTCCTACGAGCAGTACGTC.

CDR3 in DNA: TGTGCCAGCAGCCTTCAAACCTGCCGGGGGCAGTACTTC. Amino acids: CASSLQTCRGQYF. This chain links TRBV7-9 with TRBJ2-7; weak D call: TRBD2 (5 bases). Germline V gene sequence: CDR1 SEHNR, CDR2 FQNEAQ (reference sequence). The V end was cut by 5 bases, the J end by 9 bases, with 17 bases between. The CDR3 consists of 13 residues. The entire variable domain, with the rest obtained from reference TRBV7-9 and TRBJ2-7, is as follows: DTGVSQNPRHKITKRGQNVTFRCDPISEHNRLYWYRQTLGQGPEFLTYFQNEAQLEKSRLLSDRFSAERPKGSFSTLEIQRTEQGDSAMYLCASSLQTCRGQYFGPGTRLTVT.

The gene calls are TRBV7-9 and TRBJ2-3, with unresolved D. The length of the CDR3 is 13 residues. Trimming left V 1 base short and J 13 bases short, with 15 bases between. Germline CDR1 and CDR2: SEHNR and FQNEAQ (reference sequence). The DNA for the CDR3 is TGTGCCAGCAGCTTAGGAAGAAGCGATGGGAAGTATTTT. Its translation: CASSLGRSDGKYF.

CDR3 sequence reads: CSATPRGVGQPQHF. As DNA, the CDR3 is TGCAGTGCTACACCGCGTGGGGTAGGACAGCCCCAGCATTTT. V gene TRBV20-1 combines with J gene TRBJ1-5, with no clear D. Germline CDR1 is DFQATT and CDR2 is SNEGSKA (reference sequence). V was shortened by 4 bases and J by 7 bases, with 17 bases between the two germline ends. The CDR3 consists of 14 residues.

This clonotype was found a few times. The chain joins TRBV19 to TRBJ2-1; D possibly matches TRBD1 or TRBD2 (5 bases each). Trimming shortened V by 8 bases and J by 3 bases, and 14 bases separated the two germline ends. CDR3 size: 14 residues. CDR1 and CDR2 (germline): LNHDA, SQIVND (reference sequence). The CDR3: CASGGRWNYNEQFF. In DNA form, the CDR3 reads TGTGCCAGTGGGGGTAGGTGGAACTACAATGAGCAGTTCTTC.

As to this clonotype: It is likely a read error, because the conserved phenylalanine at the end of the CDR3 is missing. It is unclear where the CDR3 begins or ends on the DNA, so no DNA is shown, and the CDR3 is as TCRdb lists it. The chain uses TRBV7-2 and TRBJ2-3; the DNA was not compared with TRBD2, the D call given in the table. Ends included, the CDR3 has 13 residues. Germline CDR1 SGHTA, CDR2 FQGNSA. The CDR3 region is CASGFQRSGGKYE.

V gene TRBV15 combines with J gene TRBJ2-7, with a weak D call TRBD1 (7 bases). Germline loops: CDR1 LNHNV, CDR2 YYDKDF (reference sequence). This CDR3 region has 14 residues. Trimming took off 5 bases at V and 10 bases at J, with 21 bases between the two ends. This chain's CDR3 is CATSGGGVQDTQYF. In DNA, the CDR3 is TGTGCCACCAGCGGAGGGGGCGTGCAAGACACCCAGTACTTC.

The V gene is TRBV5-4, the J gene TRBJ2-7; possibly TRBD2 for D (5 bases). Germline assignment: CDR1 SGHNT and CDR2 YYREEE (reference sequence). The V and J ends lost 2 bases and 6 bases respectively, with 6 bases between them. CDR3 length: 11 amino acids. Written as DNA, the CDR3 is TGTGCCAGCAGCTTTACTAGCGAGCAGTACTTC. Translated, it gives CASSFTSEQYF. Full variable domain (remainder filled in from reference TRBV5-4 and TRBJ2-7): ETGVTQSPTHLIKTRGQQVTLRCSSQSGHNTVSWYQQALGQGPQFIFQYYREEENGRGNFPPRFSGLQFPNYSSELNVNALELDDSALYLCASSFTSEQYFGPGTRLTVT.

With respect to this clonotype: This CDR3 is missing its conserved last phenylalanine or tryptophan, likely due to a read error. It is unclear where the CDR3 begins or ends on the DNA, so no DNA is shown, and the CDR3 is as TCRdb lists it. The chain couples TRBV2 to TRBJ2-1; the table's TRBD1 call for D was not verified on the DNA. From germline, CDR1 is SNHLY and CDR2 FYNNEI. A total of 16 residues make up the CDR3, ends included. CDR3 region: CASSDGGGHGQFYRPG.

Comments on this clonotype: Compared with germline, one end of the junction differs, possibly owing to a read error. The rearrangement joins TRBV15 to TRBJ2-3; D may match TRBD1 or TRBD2 (5 bases each). CDR3 length: 14 amino acids. Germline values: CDR1 LNHNV, CDR2 YYDKDF (reference sequence). CDR3 residues: CATSFRGLPDAQYF. The CDR3 bases are TGTGCCACCAGCTTCCGGGGCCTTCCCGATGCGCAGTACTTT.

Comment on this clonotype: Because the CDR3's place on the DNA is in doubt, the DNA is left out and the CDR3 is given as listed by TCRdb. The rearrangement links TRBV11-3 to TRBJ1-2; TRBD1, the table's D call, was not compared with the DNA. Counting both end residues, the CDR3 totals 21 amino acids. Looked up from germline, CDR1 is SGHNT and CDR2 is YENEEA. This chain's CDR3 is CASSDSYEQYVGPGLDYGYTF.

The chain recombines TRBV2 with TRBJ1-1, with 8 bases that match TRBD1. This CDR3 has 13 amino acids. CDR1 is SNHLY, CDR2 FYNNEI, per germline. Trimming removed 8 bases from V and 5 bases from J; junction bases left unmatched: 7. In nucleotides, the CDR3 is TGTGCCAGCCTAGGACAGGGATCTACTGAAGCTTTCTTT. Its protein product is CASLGQGSTEAFF.

To note about this clonotype: A read error may account for a junction end that differs from germline. The V gene is TRBV7-8, the J gene TRBJ2-1; D gene ambiguous. The CDR3 length is 14 residues. Per germline, CDR1 SGHVS and CDR2 FQNEAQ. CDR3 sequence (DNA): TGTGCCAGCAGCTTACCTGGCGGTTTCGATGCGCAGTTTTTC. The encoded protein is CASSLPGGFDAQFF.

This clonotype occurred a few times. The genes are TRBV25-1 and TRBJ2-3, with a possible D match to TRBD2 (6 bases). Between the trimmed V and J ends, which lost 2 bases and 8 bases, there was a span of 14 bases. The CDR3 consists of 14 residues. Germline CDR1 is MGHDK and CDR2 is SYGVNS. Here the CDR3 DNA reads TGTGCCAGCAGTGAACCCCGAGGAGGGGCTACGCAGTATTTT. This encodes CASSEPRGGATQYF.

The genes are TRBV2 and TRBJ2-5, with D uncertain. This CDR3 has 16 amino acids. Germline assignment: CDR1 SNHLY and CDR2 FYNNEI. Deletions cut 8 bases from V and 9 bases from J, with 28 bases between. The CDR3 nucleotides read TGTGCCAGCGGGGTCAGGCCGATCGCGACGCAGGATTCCCAGTACTTC. This encodes CASGVRPIATQDSQYF. Drawing the rest from reference TRBV2 and TRBJ2-5, the complete variable domain is EPEVTQTPSHQVTQMGQEVILRCVPISNHLYFYWYRQILGQKVEFLVSFYNNEISEKSEIFDDQFSVERPDGSNFTLKIRSTKLEDSAMYFCASGVRPIATQDSQYFGPGTRLLVL.

A note on this clonotype: Because it lacks the conserved phenylalanine or tryptophan at the end, this CDR3 is likely a read error. The DNA is left out, because the CDR3 cannot be placed on it with certainty; the CDR3 is given as TCRdb lists it. The chain uses TRBV7-9 and TRBJ2-2; TRBD2 reflects the table's D call only, with no check against the DNA. In germline, CDR1 is SEHNR, CDR2 FQNEAQ (reference sequence). The CDR3 is 12 amino acids in total, end residues counted. This CDR3 reads CASSLTDPRDSR.

Remarks on this clonotype: The junction does not match germline at one end; this may be a read error. The chain links TRBV7-9 to TRBJ2-3; D possibly matches TRBD1 or TRBD2 (6 bases each). Germline V gene data show CDR1 as SEHNR and CDR2 as FQNEAQ (reference sequence). The CDR3 is 14 amino acids. The CDR3 DNA reads as TGTGCCAGCAGCTCAGCGGGCAGGGGCTTGGACTATGGCTTT. This codes for CASSSAGRGLDYGF.

The chain joins TRBV9 to TRBJ2-2, with D perhaps TRBD1 (5 bases). Germline CDR1 is SGDLS and CDR2 is YYNGEE. Trimming removed 7 bases from V and 2 bases from J, with 12 bases in between. The CDR3 totals 14 residues. As DNA, the CDR3 is TGTGCCAGCGGGGCAGCCGGAAACACCGGGGAGCTGTTTTTT. Encoded protein: CASGAAGNTGELFF. The variable domain in full, completed from reference TRBV9 and TRBJ2-2, reads DSGVTQTPKHLITATGQRVTLRCSPRSGDLSVYWYQQSLDQGLQFLIQYYNGEERAKGNILERFSAQQFPDLHSELNLSSLELGDSALYFCASGAAGNTGELFFGEGSRLTVL.

Comment on this clonotype: The germline gene is not matched at one end of the junction; a read error may be the cause. The rearrangement uses TRBV2 and TRBJ2-5, with D possibly being TRBD1 or TRBD2 (6 bases each). The germline V gene has CDR1 SNHLY and CDR2 FYNNEI. This CDR3 region has 13 residues. CDR3 sequence reads: CASGDGGADRKYF. CDR3 bases: TGTGCCAGCGGCGACGGGGGCGCAGATAGGAAGTATTTT.

V usage is TRBV24-1 and J usage is TRBJ2-1; a possible D gene is TRBD2 (5 bases). CDR3 size: 15 residues. Looked up from germline, CDR1 is KGHDR and CDR2 is SFDVKD. V lost 11 bases and J 6 bases, leaving 22 bases between the germline ends. The CDR3 region is CASRDAIGVSNEQFF. The CDR3 DNA reads as TGTGCCAGCAGAGACGCAATCGGGGTAAGCAATGAGCAGTTCTTC.

Regarding this clonotype: A junction end diverges from the germline sequence, so it may reflect a read error. The chain joins TRBV13 to TRBJ2-5; D is perhaps TRBD1 (5 bases). There are 12 residues in the CDR3. Germline values: CDR1 PRHDT, CDR2 FYEKMQ (reference sequence). The CDR3 DNA reads TGTGCCAGCAGCGTAGGGGCGGAGACCCAGTACTTC. Its protein is CASSVGAETQYF.

V gene TRBV5-4 combines with J gene TRBJ1-5; the D gene is possibly TRBD1 (5 bases). This CDR3 is 15 amino acids long. Between the trimmed V and J ends, which lost 3 bases and 1 base, there was a span of 11 bases. Germline V gene data show CDR1 as SGHNT and CDR2 as YYREEE (reference sequence). The CDR3 sequence: CASSWLEGSNQPQHF. The DNA of the CDR3 is TGTGCCAGCAGCTGGTTGGAGGGGAGCAATCAGCCCCAGCATTTT.

The gene calls are TRBV15 and TRBJ2-3; no firm D call. Germline CDR1 LNHNV, CDR2 YYDKDF (reference sequence). Trimming shortened V by 5 bases and J by 5 bases, and 14 bases separated the two germline ends. The CDR3 is 14 amino acids. The CDR3: CATSWAASQDTQYF. The CDR3 nucleotides are TGTGCCACCAGCTGGGCGGCCAGCCAAGATACGCAGTATTTT.

The chain's CDR3 is CASSLDLTGNTQAYEQYV. The CDR3 DNA follows: TGTGCCAGCAGCTTAGATCTGACAGGGAACACCCAAGCTTACGAGCAGTACGTC. The chain carries TRBV11-3 and TRBJ2-7; 7 bases are a match to TRBD1. Unmatched junction bases numbered 15, after V lost 0 bases and J lost 4 bases. The length of the CDR3 is 18 residues. Germline assignment: CDR1 SGHNT and CDR2 YENEEA.

To note about this clonotype: At one end, the junction sequence differs from germline, possibly due to a read error. This chain uses TRBV7-9 with TRBJ1-6; no reliable D call. From germline, CDR1 is SEHNR and CDR2 FQNEAQ (reference sequence). The CDR3 is 14 amino acids. CDR3 amino acids: CASSLRFYSSPLHF. The CDR3 DNA follows: TGTGCCAGCAGCTTGCGTTTCTATAGTTCACCCCTCCACTTT.

This clonotype was seen only once. An end of the junction differs from the germline gene, which may be a read error. CDR3 sequence reads: CASSTTERNTEAFF. The CDR3 nucleotides are TGTGCCAGCAGTACGACAGAGAGGAACACTGAGGCTTTCTTT. The chain links TRBV2 to TRBJ1-1; possible D gene TRBD1, 5 bases. The CDR3 is 14 residues long. The germline gives CDR1 SNHLY, CDR2 FYNNEI.

As to this clonotype: This may be a read error, as it is one base from a much larger clone. The chain has TRBV7-3 and TRBJ2-3; D is perhaps TRBD2 (7 bases). The CDR3 is 14 amino acids. The germline V gene has CDR1 SGHTA and CDR2 FQGTGA. CDR3 DNA: TGTGCCAGCAGCTTAACGAAGGGGGGGTACTACAATGAGTTT. It yields the protein CASSLTKGGYYNEF.